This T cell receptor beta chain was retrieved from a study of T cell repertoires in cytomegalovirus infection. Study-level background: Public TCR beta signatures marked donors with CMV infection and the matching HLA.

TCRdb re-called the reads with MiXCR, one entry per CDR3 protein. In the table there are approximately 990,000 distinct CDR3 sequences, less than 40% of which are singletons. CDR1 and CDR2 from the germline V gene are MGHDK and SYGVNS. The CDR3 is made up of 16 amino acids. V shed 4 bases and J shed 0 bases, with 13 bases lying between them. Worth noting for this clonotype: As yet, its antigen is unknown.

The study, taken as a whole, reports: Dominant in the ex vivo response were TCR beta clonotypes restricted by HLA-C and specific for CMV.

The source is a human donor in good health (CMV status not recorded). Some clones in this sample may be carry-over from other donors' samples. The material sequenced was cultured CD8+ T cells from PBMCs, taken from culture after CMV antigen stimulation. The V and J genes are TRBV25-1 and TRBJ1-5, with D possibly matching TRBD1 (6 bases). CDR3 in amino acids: CASSASTGYSNQPQHF. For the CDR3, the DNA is TGTGCCAGCAGTGCCTCGACAGGTTATAGCAATCAGCCCCAGCATTTT. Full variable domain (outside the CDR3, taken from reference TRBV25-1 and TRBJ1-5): EADIYQTPRYLVIGTGKKITLECSQTMGHDKMYWYQQDPGMELHLIHYSYGVNSTEKGDLSSESTVSRIRTEHFPLTLESARPSHTSQYLCASSASTGYSNQPQHFGDGTRLSIL.